A single sample gave rise to the 18 T cell receptor beta chains below, sequenced in a study of cytomegalovirus exposure and HLA in healthy donors (dated by TCRdb to between 2016 and 2019). Libraries were constructed by the immunoSEQ multiplex PCR assay. A mixture of 60 forward primers for TCR Vbeta segments and 13 reverse primers for TCR Jbeta segments was used in the multiplex PCR. As stored in TCRdb, this immuneACCESS dataset retains in-frame rearrangements with V and J assigned. A fraction of the clones does not appear; measured against another copy, unresolved V genes explain less than half of the discrepancy, and the remainder lacks a known reason. Across this sample there are some 96,000 clones, with around 73% seen only once. Approximately 0.83% of the sample lies in the top ten. Sequenced sample: PBMCs. The receptors come from a woman in her fifties or sixties in good health and CMV-seronegative.

The chain joins TRBV5-4 to TRBJ1-1, with D hard to call. In germline, CDR1 is SGHNT, CDR2 YYREEE (reference sequence). Trimming removed 3 bases from V and 1 base from J, with 10 bases in between. This CDR3 is built from 14 residues. The CDR3 here is CASSSTAGNTEAFF. The CDR3 DNA reads as TGTGCCAGCAGCTCCACAGCGGGGAACACTGAAGCTTTCTTT.

The chain joins TRBV5-1 to TRBJ2-3, with 8 bases aligning to TRBD2. Germline V gene lookup returns CDR1 SGHRS and CDR2 YFSETQ. The V segment lost 6 bases and the J segment 3 bases; nucleotides outside the gene matches: 6. The CDR3 has 14 amino acids. The DNA for the CDR3 is TGCGCCAGCAACCCAAGCGGGAGTACAGATACGCAGTATTTT. Protein product: CASNPSGSTDTQYF.

With regard to this clone: Other DNA sequences in the same sample also yield this CDR3. The rearrangement uses TRBV5-4 and TRBJ2-2; D is ambiguous. CDR3 length equals 14 residues. CDR1 and CDR2 (germline): SGHNT, YYREEE (reference sequence). The ends were cut back, 0 bases at V and 1 base at J, with 4 bases in the middle. CDR3 sequence reads: CASSLALNTGELFF. CDR3 coding DNA: TGTGCCAGCAGCTTGGCGTTGAACACCGGGGAGCTGTTTTTT.

Only one count was recorded for this clone. V and J are TRBV7-2 and TRBJ1-2, with D unclear. Deletions cut 6 bases from V and 5 bases from J, with 19 bases between. Per germline, CDR1 SGHTA and CDR2 FQGNSA. The CDR3 runs 15 residues. The CDR3 region is CASSPNNPPPYGYTF. For the CDR3, the DNA is TGTGCCAGCAGTCCCAACAACCCCCCTCCGTATGGCTACACCTTC.

The rearrangement uses TRBV4-2 and TRBJ1-2, with 7 bases fitting TRBD1. Germline assignment: CDR1 LGHNA and CDR2 YNFKEQ. The CDR3 loop spans 14 amino acids. V was clipped by 4 bases and J by 5 bases; unmatched bases: 7. CDR3: CASSPTGFEYGYTF. The CDR3 region has the DNA TGTGCCAGCAGCCCGACAGGGTTCGAATATGGCTACACCTTC.

The chain couples TRBV10-2 to TRBJ1-2; weak D call: TRBD1 (6 bases). The CDR3 covers 14 residues. Germline V gives CDR1 WSHSY, CDR2 SAAADI. Trimming cost V 3 bases and J 5 bases, with 13 bases left between them. The CDR3 reads CASSDTGTLYGYTF. The CDR3 DNA reads TGCGCCAGCAGTGATACCGGGACACTTTATGGCTACACCTTC.

Only one count was recorded for this clone. The V and J genes are TRBV25-1 and TRBJ1-6; no clear D. This CDR3 comprises 13 residues. The germline V and J ends were trimmed by 0 bases and 11 bases, with 8 bases remaining between them. Germline V lookup: CDR1 MGHDK, CDR2 SYGVNS. Here the CDR3 reads CASSEYGGTPLHF. The CDR3, as DNA: TGTGCCAGCAGTGAATATGGAGGAACACCCCTCCACTTT.

The rearrangement uses TRBV9 and TRBJ2-1; TRBD1 might be the D (5 bases). V lost 2 bases to trimming and J lost 3 bases, with 12 bases between them. This CDR3 is 15 amino acids long. Germline CDR1 SGDLS, CDR2 YYNGEE. The CDR3: CASSVDLGDYNEQFF. The CDR3 DNA follows: TGTGCCAGCAGCGTCGATTTAGGGGACTACAATGAGCAGTTCTTC.

The rearrangement links TRBV9 to TRBJ1-1, with 7 bases that match TRBD1. Germline V gene data show CDR1 as SGDLS and CDR2 as YYNGEE. This CDR3 is built from 18 residues. Trimming removed 3 bases from V and 0 bases from J; junction bases left unmatched: 14. The CDR3 region has the DNA TGTGCCAGCAGCGGCGCCTCCTCAGGGGACAGAATGAACACTGAAGCTTTCTTT. Amino acid sequence: CASSGASSGDRMNTEAFF.

The rearrangement uses TRBV28 and TRBJ2-5; 10 bases match TRBD2. This CDR3 is built from 15 residues. Germline-derived CDR1 and CDR2 are MDHEN and SYDVKM. The trim removed 5 bases at V and 4 bases at J, leaving 7 bases unmatched. For the CDR3, the DNA is TGTGCCAGCAGTGCAACTAGCGGGAAGCGAGAGACCCAGTACTTC. It specifies CASSATSGKRETQYF.

The chain employs TRBV4-3 and TRBJ1-2, with D possibly being TRBD1 (6 bases). CDR1 is LGHNA and CDR2 is YSLEER in the germline V gene. V shed 0 bases and J shed 6 bases, with 11 bases lying between them. The CDR3 consists of 14 residues. DNA for the CDR3: TGCGCCAGCAGCCAAGATACCGGGGGGCATGGCTACACCTTC. Its protein is CASSQDTGGHGYTF.

The chain is built from TRBV6-5 and TRBJ1-1; no definite D call. In germline, CDR1 is MNHEY, CDR2 SVGAGI. The CDR3 is 11 amino acids. V dropped 5 bases and J dropped 4 bases, with 5 bases sitting between them. CDR3 bases: TGTGCCAGCAGTACCGGCACTGAAGCTTTCTTT. Protein sequence: CASSTGTEAFF.

This clone was recorded a few times. The chain couples TRBV27 to TRBJ2-2; D is unresolved. The germline gives CDR1 MNHEY, CDR2 SMNVEV (reference sequence). This CDR3 comprises 14 residues. Trimming took 3 bases from V and 1 from J, leaving 6 bases between them. As DNA, the CDR3 is TGTGCCAGCAGTTTGAGGCAGAACACCGGGGAGCTGTTTTTT. It yields the protein CASSLRQNTGELFF.

The chain links TRBV7-9 to TRBJ1-4; 9 positions agree with TRBD1. Germline CDR1 and CDR2: SEHNR and FQNEAQ (reference sequence). The CDR3 totals 15 residues. V gave up 4 bases and J gave up 3 bases; unmatched junction bases: 3. For the CDR3, the DNA is TGTGCCAGCAGCTCGACAGGGGGGGCTAATGAAAAACTGTTTTTT. Its protein product is CASSSTGGANEKLFF.

This chain links TRBV19 with TRBJ1-1, with D tentatively TRBD1 (5 bases). CDR3 size: 14 residues. Per germline, CDR1 LNHDA and CDR2 SQIVND (reference sequence). The V gene lost 7 bases and the J gene lost 1 base, with 13 bases spanning the gap. Written as DNA, the CDR3 is TGTGCCAGTACCCTACTGGACAAGAACACTGAAGCTTTCTTT. Protein: CASTLLDKNTEAFF.

The chain couples TRBV2 to TRBJ1-2; TRBD1 matches 7 bases. The germline V gene encodes CDR1 SNHLY and CDR2 FYNNEI. This CDR3 is 14 amino acids long. The V gene end was trimmed by 6 bases and the J gene end by 4 bases; junction bases not matched to a gene: 8. The CDR3 coding sequence is TGTGCCAGCAGCGAATTGACAGGGAGCTATGGCTACACCTTC. This gives the protein CASSELTGSYGYTF.

The CDR3 region has the DNA TGTGCCAGCAGCTTGGGGACAGGGGCCATCGGGACCCAGTACTTC. It translates to CASSLGTGAIGTQYF. The rearrangement links TRBV5-6 to TRBJ2-5, with TRBD1 matching 9 bases. CDR3 size: 15 residues. Germline V gene sequence: CDR1 SGHDT, CDR2 YYEEEE. Losses at the gene ends were 0 bases for V and 7 bases for J; bases not matched to a gene: 7.

A few counts support this clone. The CDR3 loop is CASQLAGAHEQYF. Here the CDR3 DNA reads TGCGCCAGCCAACTAGCGGGAGCTCATGAGCAGTACTTC. The V and J genes are TRBV5-1 and TRBJ2-7; TRBD2 matches 11 bases. Germline V gene sequence: CDR1 SGHRS, CDR2 YFSETQ. This CDR3 comprises 13 residues. The V segment lost 7 bases and the J segment 7 bases; nucleotides outside the gene matches: 7.